This TCR beta chain appears in the sequencing data of a study of blood T cell repertoires in COVID-19. Study at large: COVID-19 samples from acute and convalescent phases originated in the United States, Italy and Spain. Nucleic acid was either cDNA or gDNA, and it came from T cells, B-cell-depleted T cells, or PBMCs.

Study processing details: Using reference gene primer amplification, nucleated cell counts were estimated. Using immunoSEQ multiplex PCR, the repertoire was profiled, and TCRdb retains in-frame clones only, with some absent. V and J calls and clone size are as listed in that table; D and trimming were resolved from the DNA. The sample lists roughly 120,000 clones; 75% to 90% were seen once. The CDR3 length is 13 residues. Germline V gives CDR1 SGHAT, CDR2 FQNNGV. V trimming: 5 bases; J trimming: 8 bases; junction bases outside the gene matches: 8. Material: peripheral blood. V and J are TRBV11-2 and TRBJ1-2, with 7 bases that match TRBD1. The TCR sequence derives from a middle-aged woman with acute or convalescent COVID-19. CDR3 DNA: TGTGCCAGCAGCCTAGGGAGGGGGCGGGGCTACACCTTC. It codes for CASSLGRGRGYTF.